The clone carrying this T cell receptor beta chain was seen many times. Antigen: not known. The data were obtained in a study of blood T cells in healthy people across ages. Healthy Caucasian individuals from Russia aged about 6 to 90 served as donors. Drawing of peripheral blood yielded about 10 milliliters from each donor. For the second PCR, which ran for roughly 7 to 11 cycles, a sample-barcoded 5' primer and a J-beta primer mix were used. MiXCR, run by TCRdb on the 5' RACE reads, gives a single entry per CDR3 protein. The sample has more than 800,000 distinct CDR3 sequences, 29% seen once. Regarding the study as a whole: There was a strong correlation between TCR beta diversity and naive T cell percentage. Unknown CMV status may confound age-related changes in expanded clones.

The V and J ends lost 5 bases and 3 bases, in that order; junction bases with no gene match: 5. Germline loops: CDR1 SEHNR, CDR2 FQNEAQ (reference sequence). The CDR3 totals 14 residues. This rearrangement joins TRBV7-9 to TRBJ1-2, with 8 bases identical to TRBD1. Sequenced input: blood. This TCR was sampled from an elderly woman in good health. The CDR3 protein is CASSLQTGDYGYTF. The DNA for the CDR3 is TGTGCCAGCAGCCTCCAGACAGGGGACTATGGCTACACCTTC.